The clone carrying this T cell receptor beta chain was counted only a few times. Its target is unknown. TCRdb's copy holds only in-frame clones and misses some; the assay was immunoSEQ multiplex PCR. The sample records about 99,000 clones, approximately 95% being singletons. This sample was taken from a study of OX40 agonist ivuxolimab in advanced cancers. Study-wide background: Patients received the agonistic anti-OX40 (CD134) antibody ivuxolimab. Study-level points and caveats: Some patients without response likewise showed low normalized clonal expansion.

The TCR was taken from an adult with an advanced solid tumor such as melanoma, head and neck, liver or kidney cancer. Specimen: CD4+ or CD8+ T cells sorted from blood, collected in a trial of the OX40 agonist ivuxolimab.

This CDR3 is CASSFQYEQYF. The CDR3 coding sequence is TGTGCCAGCAGCTTCCAATACGAGCAGTACTTC. The chain links TRBV7-9 to TRBJ2-7; D gene ambiguous. The ends were cut back, 3 bases at V and 4 bases at J, with 4 bases in the middle. CDR1 is SEHNR and CDR2 is FQNEAQ in the germline V gene (reference sequence). The CDR3 has 11 amino acids.